This T cell receptor beta chain was obtained from a study of OX40 agonist ivuxolimab in advanced cancers. Here immunoSEQ multiplex PCR was the method, and the copy in TCRdb shows in-frame clones only, minus some. Among 20,000 or so clones listed, approximately 84% were seen once. This receptor was taken from an adult with an advanced solid tumor such as melanoma, head and neck, liver or kidney cancer. The sample in question was CD4+ or CD8+ T cells sorted from blood, obtained in a trial of the OX40 agonist ivuxolimab.

The chain's CDR3 is CASSSRTGFQPQHF. The CDR3 nucleotides read TGTGCCAGCAGCTCCCGGACAGGCTTTCAGCCCCAGCATTTT. V and J are TRBV7-9 and TRBJ1-5; 7 bases fit TRBD1. The CDR3 totals 14 residues. Trimming at V came to 4 bases and at J to 6 bases, leaving 6 bases not matched to a gene. Germline CDR1 is SEHNR and CDR2 is FQNEAQ (reference sequence).